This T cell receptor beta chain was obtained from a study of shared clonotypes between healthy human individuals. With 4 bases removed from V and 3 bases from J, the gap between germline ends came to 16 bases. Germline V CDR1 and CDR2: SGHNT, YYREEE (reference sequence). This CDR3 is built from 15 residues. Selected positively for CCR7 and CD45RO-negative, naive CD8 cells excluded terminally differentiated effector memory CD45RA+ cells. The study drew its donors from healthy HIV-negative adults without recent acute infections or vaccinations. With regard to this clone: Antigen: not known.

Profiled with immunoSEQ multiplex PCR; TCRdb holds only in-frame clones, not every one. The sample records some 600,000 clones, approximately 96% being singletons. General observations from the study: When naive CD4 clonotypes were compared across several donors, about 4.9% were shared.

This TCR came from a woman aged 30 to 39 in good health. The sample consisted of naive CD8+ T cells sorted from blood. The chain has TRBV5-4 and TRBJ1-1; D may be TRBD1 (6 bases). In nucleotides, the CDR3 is TGTGCCAGCAGCCCCGGGAGGGGGGGGTACACTGAAGCTTTCTTT. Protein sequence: CASSPGRGGYTEAFF. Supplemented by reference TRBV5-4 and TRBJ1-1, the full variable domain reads ETGVTQSPTHLIKTRGQQVTLRCSSQSGHNTVSWYQQALGQGPQFIFQYYREEENGRGNFPPRFSGLQFPNYSSELNVNALELDDSALYLCASSPGRGGYTEAFFGQGTRLTVV.